A selection of T cell receptor beta chains follows, all from one sample in a study of blood T cell repertoires in COVID-19. Assay: immunoSEQ multiplex PCR; the TCRdb copy retains only in-frame clones and omits some. The sample has about 260,000 clones; more than 85% are singletons. The sequenced sample consisted of PBMCs or T cells enriched from blood (not recorded which). These receptors originate from a man aged 35-49 years who had been exposed to COVID-19. The CDR3 runs from the conserved cysteine through the conserved F or W. The D gene is left open where the match is weak. Clone size is stated in some rows and not others, as once, few, many or a class when expanded.

NA	TRBV9	TRBD2	TRBJ2-3	TGTGCCAGCAGCGTTAGCGGGAGTTGGGCAGATACGCAGTATTTT	CASSVSGSWADTQYF
NA	TRBV28	NA	TRBJ1-1	TGTGCCAGCAGTTTTTTAGCGAGAAACACTGAAGCTTTCTTT	CASSFLARNTEAFF
NA	TRBV30	NA	TRBJ1-4	TGTGCCTGGGGAGGAGGGCACGGCGACCTTAATGAAAAACTGTTTTTT	CAWGGGHGDLNEKLFF
NA	TRBV29-1	TRBD1	TRBJ2-2	TGCAGCGTTGAAGATGACAGGGGAACCGGGGAGCTGTTTTTT	CSVEDDRGTGELFF
NA	TRBV10-3	TRBD1	TRBJ2-1	TGTGCCATCAGTGAACTAGGACAGGGGCCCCTTGGGTCCTACAATGAGCAGTTCTTC	CAISELGQGPLGSYNEQFF
NA	TRBV6-5	NA	TRBJ1-2	TGTGCCAGCAGTTATGACAGGTCCGTCTATGGCTACACCTTC	CASSYDRSVYGYTF
NA	TRBV5-4	TRBD2	TRBJ2-5	TGTGCCAGCACCCGGCAGTCAGCGGGAGAAGAGACCCAGTACTTC	CASTRQSAGEETQYF
NA	TRBV24-1	NA	TRBJ2-2	TGTGCCACCAGTGATTTGCACATTTCGTCGGAGAGGGAGCTGTTTTTT	CATSDLHISSERELFF
NA	TRBV7-3	NA	TRBJ1-2	TGTGCCAGCAGCTTAAACGGGCAGGGGACCGTCTATGGCTACACCTTC	CASSLNGQGTVYGYTF
NA	TRBV11-2	NA	TRBJ1-2	TGTGCCAGCAGCTTAGATCGAGAGAGCTATGGCTACACCTTC	CASSLDRESYGYTF
NA	TRBV27	TRBD2	TRBJ2-1	TGTGCCAGCATGGGGATGACTAGCGGCGACAATGAGCAGTTCTTC	CASMGMTSGDNEQFF
NA	TRBV7-9	NA	TRBJ2-5	TGTGCCACCGCAGACGGGAAAGAGACCCAGTACTTC	CATADGKETQYF
NA	TRBV9	NA	TRBJ2-2	TGTGCCAGCAGCGTTACTAGCTCCGGGGAGCTGTTTTTT	CASSVTSSGELFF
NA	TRBV28	TRBD1	TRBJ1-3	TGTGCCAGCAGTTTTCATGACAGGGGGCGAAACACCATATATTTT	CASSFHDRGRNTIYF
NA	TRBV6-6	NA	TRBJ2-7	TGTGCCAGCAGTTTGAACAACCACTACGAGCAGTACTTC	CASSLNNHYEQYF
NA	TRBV6-1	NA	TRBJ1-5	TGTGCCAGCAGTGAAGTCCACAGAAATATTAAGCCCCAGCATTTT	CASSEVHRNIKPQHF
NA	TRBV19	NA	TRBJ1-5	TGTGCCAGTAGTATTAGCGGTTATCAGCCCCAGCATTTT	CASSISGYQPQHF
NA	TRBV28	NA	TRBJ1-1	TGTGCCAGCAGTTTAACAGGGAGTGTCACTGAAGCTTTCTTT	CASSLTGSVTEAFF
NA	TRBV13	TRBD2	TRBJ2-7	TGTGCCAGCAGCAAGACCGGGACTAGCGGCTCCTACGAGCAGTACTTC	CASSKTGTSGSYEQYF
NA	TRBV18	NA	TRBJ2-7	TGTGCCAGCTCCCTAGCCTACGAGCAGTACTTC	CASSLAYEQYF
NA	TRBV7-9	NA	TRBJ2-5	TGTGCCAGCAGCCTCAGCGGCGGGGAGACCCAGTACTTC	CASSLSGGETQYF
NA	TRBV5-1	TRBD1	TRBJ1-6	TGCGCCAGCAGCGATGCGAGACAGGGGATGAATTCACCCCTCCACTTT	CASSDARQGMNSPLHF
NA	TRBV7-9	NA	TRBJ1-2	TGTGCCAGCAGCTCGGCCGGGGTCTATGGCTACACCTTC	CASSSAGVYGYTF
once	TRBV4-2	TRBD2	TRBJ2-4	TGTGCCAGCAGCCAAGAGGTACTAGCGGGGGCGCTAGCCAAAAACATTCAGTACTTC	CASSQEVLAGALAKNIQYF
NA	TRBV12-2	NA	TRBJ2-7	TGTGCAAGTCGCTGTGACAGGATCCTGCATCTTCGGTCTTGCGAGCAGTACTTC	CASRCDRILHLRSCEQYF
NA	TRBV11-2	NA	TRBJ2-7	TGTGCCAGCAGACCGTGGCAGGTATACGAGCAGTACTTC	CASRPWQVYEQYF
NA	TRBV24-1	NA	TRBJ2-1	TGTGCCACCAGTGATCTCAGCGGTGAGCAGTTCTTC	CATSDLSGEQFF
NA	TRBV28	NA	TRBJ1-3	TGTGCCAGCAGTCCCCCAGGGGCTGGAAACACCATATATTTT	CASSPPGAGNTIYF
NA	TRBV9	NA	TRBJ2-2	TGTGCCAGCAGCGCGAGCACCGGGGAGCTGTTTTTT	CASSASTGELFF
NA	TRBV7-3	TRBD1	TRBJ2-2	TGTGCCAGCAGAGGGGACAGCTCGAACACCGGGGAGCTGTTTTTT	CASRGDSSNTGELFF
NA	TRBV9	NA	TRBJ2-5	TGTGCCAGCAGCGTAGGAGGGACTCCCCAAGAGACCCAGTACTTC	CASSVGGTPQETQYF
once	TRBV2	NA	TRBJ2-5	TGTGCCAGCAGTGCGTACCAGGGGCGGGAGACCCAGTACTTC	CASSAYQGRETQYF
NA	TRBV2	TRBD1	TRBJ1-1	TGTGCCAGCAGGCTGGGACAGCGGAACCCTGAAGCTTTCTTT	CASRLGQRNPEAFF
NA	TRBV10-2	NA	TRBJ1-6	TGCGCCAGCAGGAGCTCCTATAATTCACCCCTCCACTTT	CASRSSYNSPLHF
NA	TRBV14	NA	TRBJ1-1	TGTGCCAGCAGCCAAGTCCCTCCAGCGGGGAACACTGAAGCTTTCTTT	CASSQVPPAGNTEAFF
NA	TRBV18	NA	TRBJ1-2	TGTGCCAGCTCACCGTCCATCCATGGCTACACCTTC	CASSPSIHGYTF
NA	TRBV19	TRBD1	TRBJ1-4	TGTGCCAGTAGTGTACAGGGGGCGGGGGAAAAACTGTTTTTT	CASSVQGAGEKLFF
NA	TRBV4-2	TRBD2	TRBJ2-1	TGTGCCAGCACTAGCGGGAGTTTCAATGAGCAGTTCTTC	CASTSGSFNEQFF
NA	TRBV28	TRBD1	TRBJ2-7	TGTGCCAGCAGTTTGAGAGGGACAGTCGTCGCCTTC	CASSLRGTVVAF